Below are 31 T cell receptor beta chains sequenced from a single sample in a study of CD4+ T cells in melanoma. Assay: immunoSEQ multiplex PCR; the TCRdb copy retains only in-frame clones and omits some. The sample has over 9,000 clones; nearly 70% are singletons. The sample consisted of cells from a culture (not recorded whether cultured in vitro). These receptors were obtained from a human donor with melanoma.

This chain connects TRBV18 to TRBJ1-6; a weak D match, TRBD1 (5 bases). Per germline, CDR1 KGHSH and CDR2 LQKENI. The CDR3 covers 16 residues. Deletions cut 1 base from V and 9 bases from J, with 16 bases between. The CDR3 protein is CASSPQGRPGLSPLHF. The CDR3 DNA sequence: TGTGCCAGCTCACCACAAGGTCGTCCAGGGCTTTCACCCCTCCACTTT.

This clone was seen just once. The chain carries TRBV11-3 and TRBJ2-7, with D perhaps matching TRBD2 (6 bases). The CDR3 sequence is 13 residues long. V was pared by 5 bases and J by 1 base, with 9 bases between. Per germline, CDR1 SGHNT and CDR2 YENEEA. The CDR3 DNA follows: TGTGCCAGCAGCCCCCGGGGGTCCTACGAGCAGTACTTC. Translation gives CASSPRGSYEQYF.

J is TRBJ1-5 and V is TRBV6-1; D not resolved. Germline V gene lookup returns CDR1 MNHNS and CDR2 SASEGT. This CDR3 contains 15 residues. The V end lost 1 base, the J end lost 2 bases, and 9 bases lay between the germline ends. The CDR3 DNA reads TGTGCCAGCAGTGAAGGTAGGAGGGGCAATCAGCCCCAGCATTTT. Its protein is CASSEGRRGNQPQHF.

The rearrangement links TRBV2 to TRBJ2-1, with D perhaps TRBD1 or TRBD2 (5 bases each). There are 18 residues in the CDR3. Germline-derived CDR1 and CDR2 are SNHLY and FYNNEI. V shed 2 bases and J shed 0 bases, with 17 bases lying between them. CDR3 nucleotides: TGTGCCAGCAGTGAACGGGACCCAGTTACAAGCTCCTACAATGAGCAGTTCTTC. Its protein product is CASSERDPVTSSYNEQFF. Combining the CDR3 with reference TRBV2 and TRBJ2-1 gives the whole variable domain EPEVTQTPSHQVTQMGQEVILRCVPISNHLYFYWYRQILGQKVEFLVSFYNNEISEKSEIFDDQFSVERPDGSNFTLKIRSTKLEDSAMYFCASSERDPVTSSYNEQFFGPGTRLTVL.

The chain recombines TRBV2 with TRBJ1-2, with D hard to call. Germline CDR1 reads SNHLY; CDR2 reads FYNNEI. V gave up 6 bases and J gave up 4 bases, with 9 bases separating them. The CDR3 length is 12 residues. This CDR3 reads CASSGQAYGYTF. CDR3 nucleotides: TGTGCCAGCAGCGGGCAAGCCTATGGCTACACCTTC.

The chain uses TRBV19 and TRBJ1-3, with 8 bases that match TRBD1. Looked up from germline, CDR1 is LNHDA and CDR2 is SQIVND (reference sequence). The CDR3 runs to 15 residues. V lost 6 bases to trimming and J lost 5 bases; unmatched junction nucleotides: 9. CDR3 sequence: CASSRAQGARNTIYF. CDR3 nucleotide sequence: TGTGCCAGTAGCAGGGCGCAGGGGGCGAGAAACACCATATATTTT.

The rearrangement joins TRBV9 to TRBJ1-2; D is perhaps TRBD1 (5 bases). Germline V CDR1 and CDR2: SGDLS, YYNGEE. This CDR3 is built from 14 residues. Trimming took off 2 bases at V and 4 bases at J, with 12 bases between the two ends. CDR3 loop: CASSVNRLGYGYTF. The DNA of the CDR3 is TGTGCCAGCAGCGTTAACAGGTTGGGCTATGGCTACACCTTC.

This chain connects TRBV6-4 to TRBJ2-5; 9 bases agree with TRBD1. The CDR3 consists of 13 residues. Germline trimming cut 11 bases from V and 2 bases from J; bases unmatched to any gene: 6. The germline gives CDR1 MRHNA, CDR2 SNTAGT. The CDR3 protein is CAGQGIFQETQYF. In DNA, the CDR3 is TGTGCCGGACAGGGGATCTTTCAAGAGACCCAGTACTTC.

This clone was found once. The V call is TRBV7-6, the J call TRBJ1-1; D remains ambiguous. The CDR3 sequence is 15 residues long. V was cut by 6 bases and J by 5 bases, with 19 bases left in between. Germline lookup yields CDR1 SGHVS and CDR2 FNYEAQ. The CDR3 protein is CASRNSAGARTEAFF. The DNA of the CDR3 is TGTGCCAGCAGGAATAGCGCGGGCGCCCGGACTGAAGCTTTCTTT.

The J gene is TRBJ1-1, the V gene TRBV6-6, with D maybe TRBD1 (6 bases). The CDR3 extends over 13 amino acids. Germline lookup yields CDR1 MNHNY and CDR2 SVGAGI (reference sequence). With 6 bases removed from V and 6 bases from J, the gap between germline ends came to 14 bases. In DNA form, the CDR3 reads TGTGCCAGCAGGGGGATCGGGGGCGCTGAAGCTTTCTTT. Amino acids: CASRGIGGAEAFF.

The chain recombines TRBV4-1 with TRBJ2-7, with D possibly called TRBD1 or TRBD2 (6 bases each). Per germline, CDR1 MGHRA and CDR2 YSYEKL. The V end was cut by 4 bases, the J end by 2 bases, with 18 bases between. CDR3 size: 16 residues. CDR3 sequence reads: CASSPAALGGPYEQYF. CDR3 sequence (DNA): TGCGCCAGCAGCCCGGCGGCGTTGGGGGGCCCCTACGAGCAGTACTTC.

The rearrangement uses TRBV30 and TRBJ2-6; tentative D call: TRBD1 (5 bases). Germline V CDR1 and CDR2: GTSNPN, SVGIG (reference sequence). V was cut by 4 bases and J by 2 bases, with 9 bases left in between. This CDR3 has 14 residues. Here the CDR3 DNA reads TGTGCCTGGACAAGGGGCACTGGGGCCAACGTCCTGACTTTC. Translating gives CAWTRGTGANVLTF. Looking up the rest from reference TRBV30 and TRBJ2-6 gives the full variable domain: SQTIHQWPATLVQPVGSPLSLECTVEGTSNPNLYWYRQAAGRGLQLLFYSVGIGQISSEVPQNLSASRPQDRQFILSSKKLLLSDSGFYLCAWTRGTGANVLTFGAGSRLTVL.

DNA for the CDR3: TGTGCCAGCGGGGACGGGACTAGCGGGGATACGCAGTATTTT. This codes for CASGDGTSGDTQYF. The rearrangement joins TRBV2 to TRBJ2-3, with 12 bases that match TRBD2. Germline V gene sequence: CDR1 SNHLY, CDR2 FYNNEI. The CDR3 sequence is 14 residues long. The J segment lost 6 bases and the V segment lost 8 bases, leaving 6 bases of the junction unmatched.

This rearrangement joins TRBV18 to TRBJ1-6, with 8 positions matching TRBD1. Germline CDR1 and CDR2: KGHSH and LQKENI. The CDR3 length is 15 residues. The V gene end was trimmed by 1 base and the J gene end by 7 bases; junction bases not matched to a gene: 3. The CDR3 DNA follows: TGTGCCAGCTCACCACGACAGGGGCAAAATTCACCCCTCCACTTT. Its protein is CASSPRQGQNSPLHF.

The sample holds a few counts of this clone. This chain uses TRBV9 with TRBJ1-2; D not resolved. Trimming shortened V by 4 bases and J by 3 bases, and 7 bases separated the two germline ends. CDR1 is SGDLS and CDR2 is YYNGEE in the germline V gene. The CDR3 consists of 12 residues. The CDR3 nucleotides are TGTGCCAGCAGCTCCTACGACTATGGCTACACCTTC. Protein sequence: CASSSYDYGYTF.

This sequence joins TRBV7-9 and TRBJ2-3, with D tentatively TRBD1 (6 bases). The CDR3 extends over 16 amino acids. In germline, CDR1 is SEHNR, CDR2 FQNEAQ (reference sequence). V was trimmed by 2 bases and J by 0 bases, leaving 12 bases between them. CDR3 sequence (DNA): TGTGCCAGCAGCTTACCCGGACAGACTAGCACAGATACGCAGTATTTT. The encoded protein is CASSLPGQTSTDTQYF.

The gene calls are TRBV7-2 and TRBJ2-3; D call uncertain. Trimming stripped 0 bases from V and 4 bases from J, with 5 bases between. CDR1 and CDR2 (germline): SGHTA, FQGNSA. The CDR3 is 13 residues long. The CDR3 nucleotides read TGTGCCAGCAGCTTAGCGTTGCCAGATACGCAGTATTTT. This encodes CASSLALPDTQYF.

The chain employs TRBV10-2 and TRBJ1-4; no clear D. Trimming shortened V by 0 bases and J by 7 bases, and 9 bases separated the two germline ends. This CDR3 has 14 amino acids. Germline CDR1 WSHSY, CDR2 SAAADI. For the CDR3, the DNA is TGCGCCAGCAGTGAGTCTGGCCGGGCTGAAAAACTGTTTTTT. Translated, it gives CASSESGRAEKLFF.

This chain links TRBV6-5 with TRBJ2-7; D possibly corresponds to TRBD2 (6 bases). Germline V gene sequence: CDR1 MNHEY, CDR2 SVGAGI. This CDR3 has 14 amino acids. Trimming took 4 bases from V and 2 from J, leaving 12 bases between them. Here the CDR3 DNA reads TGTGCCAGCAGTTTCAGGCGGAGGGCCTACGAGCAGTACTTC. As protein: CASSFRRRAYEQYF.

The chain recombines TRBV2 with TRBJ2-7, with 9 bases aligning to TRBD1. Germline V CDR1 and CDR2: SNHLY, FYNNEI. V shed 8 bases, J shed 5 bases, and the junction held 7 bases outside the gene matches. The CDR3 is 13 amino acids. The CDR3 bases are TGTGCCAGCCGCTGGACAGGGGTCCACGAGCAGTACTTC. Protein product: CASRWTGVHEQYF.

To note about this clone: At the DNA level, this CDR3 is encoded by other sequences in the same sample as well. The chain combines TRBV5-1 with TRBJ1-1, with a possible D match to TRBD1 (6 bases). This CDR3 comprises 14 residues. Trimming cost V 0 bases and J 1 base, with 7 bases left between them. Per the germline V gene, CDR1 is SGHRS and CDR2 is YFSETQ. This CDR3 is CASSLEGQNTEAFF. CDR3 nucleotides: TGCGCCAGCAGCTTGGAGGGACAGAACACTGAAGCTTTCTTT.

V usage is TRBV19 and J usage is TRBJ1-1; D unresolved. The germline gives CDR1 LNHDA, CDR2 SQIVND (reference sequence). V gave up 5 bases and J gave up 5 bases, with 9 bases separating them. There are 12 residues in the CDR3. The DNA for the CDR3 is TGTGCCAGTAGTCCCAGCGGGACTGAAGCTTTCTTT. The encoded protein is CASSPSGTEAFF.

J is TRBJ2-1 and V is TRBV5-6; 9 bases are a match to TRBD2. CDR3 length equals 16 residues. Germline V gene lookup returns CDR1 SGHDT and CDR2 YYEEEE. The V segment lost 2 bases and the J segment 10 bases; nucleotides outside the gene matches: 13. In DNA, the CDR3 is TGTGCCAGCAGCTTAAACCCAGCGGGGGGTATAGGGGAGCAGTTCTTC. Protein sequence: CASSLNPAGGIGEQFF.

This clone was detected only a few times. Different DNA sequences within this sample yield the same CDR3. The V gene is TRBV7-2, the J gene TRBJ1-3; maybe TRBD1 (6 bases). V gave up 7 bases and J gave up 4 bases, with 11 bases separating them. Germline V gene sequence: CDR1 SGHTA, CDR2 FQGNSA. The length of the CDR3 is 13 residues. CDR3 bases: TGTGCCAGCACTCAGACAGGAGGAAACACCATATATTTT. Translated, it gives CASTQTGGNTIYF. Complete variable domain (other parts from reference TRBV7-2 and TRBJ1-3): GAGVSQSPSNKVTEKGKDVELRCDPISGHTALYWYRQSLGQGLEFLIYFQGNSAPDKSGLPSDRFSAERTGGSVSTLTIQRTQQEDSAVYLCASTQTGGNTIYFGEGSWLTVV.

This clone came up once. This rearrangement joins TRBV2 to TRBJ1-2; 12 nucleotides line up with TRBD1. After removal of 1 base from V and 4 bases from J, the junction contained 7 bases not matched to a gene. CDR1 SNHLY and CDR2 FYNNEI come from the germline V gene. The CDR3 contains 17 residues. The CDR3 DNA reads as TGTGCCAGCAGTGAAGGGGACAGGGGGCTCGGGGGCTATGGCTACACCTTC. This translates into CASSEGDRGLGGYGYTF.

The chain uses TRBV11-2 and TRBJ2-5, with a tentative D call TRBD2 (5 bases). In germline, CDR1 is SGHAT, CDR2 FQNNGV. V was clipped by 5 bases and J by 2 bases, with 9 bases between them. This CDR3 spans 13 amino acids. CDR3 sequence reads: CASSHGVQETQYF. The CDR3 region has the DNA TGTGCCAGCAGCCACGGGGTACAAGAGACCCAGTACTTC.

This clone has a single count. The rearrangement links TRBV7-3 to TRBJ1-4; a possible D gene is TRBD1 (6 bases). Germline V gives CDR1 SGHTA, CDR2 FQGTGA. This CDR3 has 17 amino acids. V was trimmed by 5 bases and J by 7 bases, leaving 23 bases between them. CDR3 loop: CASSDTTPGVVGEKLFF. The CDR3, as DNA: TGTGCCAGCAGCGACACTACCCCAGGGGTTGTAGGTGAAAAACTGTTTTTT. The whole variable domain, filled in from reference TRBV7-3 and TRBJ1-4, reads GAGVSQTPSNKVTEKGKYVELRCDPISGHTALYWYRQSLGQGPEFLIYFQGTGAADDSGLPNDRFFAVRPEGSVSTLKIQRTERGDSAVYLCASSDTTPGVVGEKLFFGSGTQLSVL.

The chain is built from TRBV15 and TRBJ1-5; 7 bases are shared with TRBD1. Per germline, CDR1 LNHNV and CDR2 YYDKDF (reference sequence). The CDR3 covers 15 residues. V was pared by 0 bases and J by 7 bases, with 6 bases of the junction left unmatched. CDR3 amino acids: CATSRETGLGQPQHF. CDR3 nucleotides: TGTGCCACCAGCAGAGAGACAGGGCTAGGCCAGCCCCAGCATTTT.

The chain links TRBV9 to TRBJ1-3, with D perhaps TRBD1 (6 bases). The length of the CDR3 is 15 residues. Trimming took off 3 bases at V and 9 bases at J, with 19 bases between the two ends. The germline V gene encodes CDR1 SGDLS and CDR2 YYNGEE. CDR3 in amino acids: CASSARGGSMGTIYF. The DNA of the CDR3 is TGTGCCAGCAGCGCGAGAGGGGGATCAATGGGCACCATATATTTT.

The rearrangement joins TRBV29-1 to TRBJ2-5; D gene uncertain. Germline assignment: CDR1 SQVTM and CDR2 ANQGSEA. The CDR3 runs 9 residues. The germline V and J ends were trimmed by 4 bases and 5 bases, with 2 bases remaining between them. The CDR3 bases are TGCAGCGTTGGGGAGACCCAGTACTTC. Translated: CSVGETQYF. Filled out from reference TRBV29-1 and TRBJ2-5, the complete variable domain reads SAVISQKPSRDICQRGTSLTIQCQVDSQVTMMFWYRQQPGQSLTLIATANQGSEATYESGFVIDKFPISRPNLTFSTLTVSNMSPEDSSIYLCSVGETQYFGPGTRLLVL.

By share of the sample, this clone is medium-sized. The chain couples TRBV29-1 to TRBJ1-2; 8 nucleotides align to TRBD1. Germline CDR1 SQVTM, CDR2 ANQGSEA. V lost 4 bases to trimming and J lost 8 bases; unmatched junction nucleotides: 6. The CDR3 consists of 12 residues. The DNA of the CDR3 is TGCAGCGTTGGCAGGGGGCTGGGAGGCTACACCTTC. The encoded protein is CSVGRGLGGYTF.